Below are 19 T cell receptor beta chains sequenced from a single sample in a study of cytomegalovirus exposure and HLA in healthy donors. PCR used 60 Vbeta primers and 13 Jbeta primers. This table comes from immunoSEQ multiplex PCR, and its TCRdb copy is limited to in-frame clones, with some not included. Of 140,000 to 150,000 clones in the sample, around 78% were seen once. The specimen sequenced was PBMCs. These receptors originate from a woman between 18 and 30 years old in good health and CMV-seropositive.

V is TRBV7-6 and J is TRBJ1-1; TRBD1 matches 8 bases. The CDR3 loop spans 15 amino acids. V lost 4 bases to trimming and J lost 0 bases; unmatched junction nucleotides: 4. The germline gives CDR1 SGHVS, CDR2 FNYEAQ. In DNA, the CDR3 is TGTGCCAGCAGCTCGGGACAGGCAATGAACACTGAAGCTTTCTTT. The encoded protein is CASSSGQAMNTEAFF.

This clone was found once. The CDR3 spells CASSFRVRFGGTDTQYF. In nucleotides, the CDR3 is TGTGCCAGCAGTTTTCGAGTTCGGTTTGGGGGGACAGATACGCAGTATTTT. V and J are TRBV28 and TRBJ2-3, with D perhaps TRBD2 (6 bases). The CDR3 is 17 amino acids. Germline CDR1 reads MDHEN; CDR2 reads SYDVKM. The germline V and J ends were trimmed by 3 bases and 3 bases, with 19 bases remaining between them.

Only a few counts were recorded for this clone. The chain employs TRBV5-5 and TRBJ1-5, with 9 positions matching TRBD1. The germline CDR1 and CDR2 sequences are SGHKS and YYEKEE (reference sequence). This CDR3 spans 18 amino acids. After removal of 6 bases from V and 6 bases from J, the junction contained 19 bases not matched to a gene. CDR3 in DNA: TGTGCCAGCACCGAGACAGTCCGGGACAGGGTAATCGGTCAGCCCCAGCATTTT. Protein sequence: CASTETVRDRVIGQPQHF.

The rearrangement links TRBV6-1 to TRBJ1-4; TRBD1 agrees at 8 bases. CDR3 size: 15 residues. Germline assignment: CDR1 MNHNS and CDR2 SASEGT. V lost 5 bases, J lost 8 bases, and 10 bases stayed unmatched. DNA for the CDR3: TGTGCCAGCAGTAGGGACAGGTCGAGGGACGAAAAACTGTTTTTT. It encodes CASSRDRSRDEKLFF.

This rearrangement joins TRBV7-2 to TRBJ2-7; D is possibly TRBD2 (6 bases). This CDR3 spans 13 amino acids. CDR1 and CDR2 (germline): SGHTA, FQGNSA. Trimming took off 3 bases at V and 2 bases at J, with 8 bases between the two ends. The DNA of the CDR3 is TGTGCCAGCAGCTTCGGCGGGGCCTACGAGCAGTACTTC. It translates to CASSFGGAYEQYF.

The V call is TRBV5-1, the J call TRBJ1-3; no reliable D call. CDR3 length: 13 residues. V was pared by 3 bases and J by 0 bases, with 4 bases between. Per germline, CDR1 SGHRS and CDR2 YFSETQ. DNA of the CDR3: TGCGCCAGCAGCTCACTCTCTGGAAACACCATATATTTT. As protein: CASSSLSGNTIYF.

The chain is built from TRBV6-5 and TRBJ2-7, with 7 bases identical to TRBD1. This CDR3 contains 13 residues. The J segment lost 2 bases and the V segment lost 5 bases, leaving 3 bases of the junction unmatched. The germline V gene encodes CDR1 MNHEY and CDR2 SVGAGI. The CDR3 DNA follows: TGTGCCAGCAGTGACAGGGCGGCCTACGAGCAGTACTTC. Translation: CASSDRAAYEQYF.

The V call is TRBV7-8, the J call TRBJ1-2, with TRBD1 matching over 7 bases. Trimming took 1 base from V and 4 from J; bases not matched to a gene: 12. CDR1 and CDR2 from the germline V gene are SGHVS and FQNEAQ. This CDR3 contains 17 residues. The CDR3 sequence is CASSLESLQGMSYGYTF. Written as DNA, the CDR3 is TGTGCCAGCAGCTTAGAATCCCTACAGGGGATGAGCTATGGCTACACCTTC.

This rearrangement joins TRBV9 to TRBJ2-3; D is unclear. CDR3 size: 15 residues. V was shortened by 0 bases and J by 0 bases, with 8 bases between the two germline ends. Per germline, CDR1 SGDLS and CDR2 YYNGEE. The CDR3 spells CASSVGSQSTDTQYF. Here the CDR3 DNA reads TGTGCCAGCAGCGTAGGGAGCCAGAGCACAGATACGCAGTATTTT. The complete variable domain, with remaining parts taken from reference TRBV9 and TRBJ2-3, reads DSGVTQTPKHLITATGQRVTLRCSPRSGDLSVYWYQQSLDQGLQFLIQYYNGEERAKGNILERFSAQQFPDLHSELNLSSLELGDSALYFCASSVGSQSTDTQYFGPGTRLTVL.

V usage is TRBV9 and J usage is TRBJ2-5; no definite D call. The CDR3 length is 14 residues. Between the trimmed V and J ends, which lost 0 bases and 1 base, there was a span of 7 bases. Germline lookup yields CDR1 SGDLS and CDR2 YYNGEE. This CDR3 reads CASSVGVSQETQYF. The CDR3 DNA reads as TGTGCCAGCAGCGTAGGAGTAAGCCAAGAGACCCAGTACTTC.

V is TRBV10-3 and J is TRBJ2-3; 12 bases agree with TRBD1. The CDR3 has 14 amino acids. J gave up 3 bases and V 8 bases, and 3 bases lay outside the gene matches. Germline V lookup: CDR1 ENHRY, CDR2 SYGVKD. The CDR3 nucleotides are TGTGCCATCGGGGACAGGGGGCGTACAGATACGCAGTATTTT. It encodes CAIGDRGRTDTQYF.

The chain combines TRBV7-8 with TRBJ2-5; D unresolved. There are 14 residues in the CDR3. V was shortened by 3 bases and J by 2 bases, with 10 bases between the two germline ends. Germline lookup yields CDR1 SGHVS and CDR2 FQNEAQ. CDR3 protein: CASSLTRLQETQYF. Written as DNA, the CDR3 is TGTGCCAGCAGCTTGACACGTCTACAAGAGACCCAGTACTTC.

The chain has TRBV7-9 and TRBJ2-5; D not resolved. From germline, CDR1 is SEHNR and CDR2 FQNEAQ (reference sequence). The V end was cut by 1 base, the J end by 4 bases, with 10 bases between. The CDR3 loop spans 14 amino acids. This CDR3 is CASSLVGLAETQYF. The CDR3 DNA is TGTGCCAGCAGCTTAGTTGGGTTAGCAGAGACCCAGTACTTC.

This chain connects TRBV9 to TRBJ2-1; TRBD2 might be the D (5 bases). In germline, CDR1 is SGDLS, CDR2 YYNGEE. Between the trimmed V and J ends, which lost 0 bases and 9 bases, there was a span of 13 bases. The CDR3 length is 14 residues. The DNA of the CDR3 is TGTGCCAGCAGCGTAGCCGGGGATTCGGCTGAGCAGTTCTTC. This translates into CASSVAGDSAEQFF.

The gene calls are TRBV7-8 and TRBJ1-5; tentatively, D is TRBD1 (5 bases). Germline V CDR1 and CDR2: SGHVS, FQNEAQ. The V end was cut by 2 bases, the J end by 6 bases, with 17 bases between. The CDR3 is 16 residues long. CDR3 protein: CASSLIPGGSGQPQHF. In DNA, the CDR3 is TGTGCCAGCAGCTTAATACCGGGGGGGTCGGGTCAGCCCCAGCATTTT.

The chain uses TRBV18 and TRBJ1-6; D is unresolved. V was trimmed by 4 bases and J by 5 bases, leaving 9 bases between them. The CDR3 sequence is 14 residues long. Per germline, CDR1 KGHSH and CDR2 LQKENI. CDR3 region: CASSLSVDNSPLHF. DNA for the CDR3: TGTGCCAGCTCACTCTCCGTAGATAATTCACCCCTCCACTTT.

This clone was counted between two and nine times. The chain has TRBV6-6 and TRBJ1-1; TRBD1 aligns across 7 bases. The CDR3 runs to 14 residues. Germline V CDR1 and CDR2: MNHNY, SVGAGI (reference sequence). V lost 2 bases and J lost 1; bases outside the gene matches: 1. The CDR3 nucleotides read TGTGCCAGCAGTTACAGGGGGCGGAACACTGAAGCTTTCTTT. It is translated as CASSYRGRNTEAFF.

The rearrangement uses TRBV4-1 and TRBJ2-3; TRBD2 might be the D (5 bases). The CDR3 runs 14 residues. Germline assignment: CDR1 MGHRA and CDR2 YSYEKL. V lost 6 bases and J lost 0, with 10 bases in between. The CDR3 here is CASREEVSTDTQYF. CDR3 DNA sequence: TGCGCCAGCAGGGAGGAGGTTAGCACAGATACGCAGTATTTT.

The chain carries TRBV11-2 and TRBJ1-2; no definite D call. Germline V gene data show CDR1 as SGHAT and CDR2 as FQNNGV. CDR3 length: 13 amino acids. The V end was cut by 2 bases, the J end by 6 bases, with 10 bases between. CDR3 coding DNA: TGTGCCAGCAGCTTACGAGCGCTGGATGGCTACACCTTC. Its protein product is CASSLRALDGYTF. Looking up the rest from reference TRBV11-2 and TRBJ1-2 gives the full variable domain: EAGVAQSPRYKIIEKRQSVAFWCNPISGHATLYWYQQILGQGPKLLIQFQNNGVVDDSQLPKDRFSAERLKGVDSTLKIQPAKLEDSAVYLCASSLRALDGYTFGSGTRLTVV.